This passage covers 16 T cell receptor beta chains from one sample sequenced in a study of blood T cell repertoires in COVID-19. Assay: immunoSEQ multiplex PCR; the TCRdb copy retains only in-frame clones and omits some. The table lists 250,000 to 300,000 clones, about 89% of them singletons. Sequencing used peripheral blood. The source of these receptors is a woman in her thirties with COVID-19, enrolled during active disease.

The J gene is TRBJ1-2, the V gene TRBV28; D is unclear. The CDR3 totals 14 residues. Per germline, CDR1 MDHEN and CDR2 SYDVKM. V lost 8 bases to trimming and J lost 2 bases, with 15 bases between them. CDR3 coding DNA: TGTGCCAGCTACTCCGGGAGATCCAACTATGGCTACACCTTC. Protein sequence: CASYSGRSNYGYTF.

The rearrangement uses TRBV28 and TRBJ1-2; 7 nucleotides line up with TRBD1. CDR1 MDHEN and CDR2 SYDVKM come from the germline V gene. This CDR3 has 15 residues. J lost 5 bases, V lost 7 bases, and 13 bases had no gene match. CDR3 coding DNA: TGTGCCAGCAAAAAGGATCCCGGGACAGCGTATGGCTACACCTTC. It yields the protein CASKKDPGTAYGYTF.

The chain links TRBV27 to TRBJ1-1; D is uncertain. The CDR3 runs to 13 residues. Germline assignment: CDR1 MNHEY and CDR2 SMNVEV (reference sequence). The ends were cut back, 5 bases at V and 4 bases at J, with 11 bases in the middle. The DNA of the CDR3 is TGTGCCAGCAGTGTAAGCTCCCCCACTGAAGCTTTCTTT. This translates into CASSVSSPTEAFF.

The CDR3 sequence is CATSDFSGSFQETQYF. The CDR3 region has the DNA TGTGCCACCAGTGATTTTAGCGGGAGTTTCCAAGAGACCCAGTACTTC. This rearrangement joins TRBV24-1 to TRBJ2-5, with 9 nucleotides matching TRBD2. The CDR3 spans 16 residues. The ends lost 1 base at V and 1 base at J; junction bases unmatched: 3. Per germline, CDR1 KGHDR and CDR2 SFDVKD.

This chain joins TRBV29-1 and TRBJ1-1; possibly TRBD1 for D (5 bases). Germline CDR1 and CDR2: SQVTM and ANQGSEA. V lost 6 bases and J 5 bases, leaving 19 bases between the germline ends. The CDR3 covers 14 residues. CDR3 in DNA: TGCAGCGTGGCGAGTCGGGGGAGCCAGACTGAAGCTTTCTTT. This codes for CSVASRGSQTEAFF.

V and J are TRBV14 and TRBJ2-1, with D possibly matching TRBD2 (7 bases). CDR1 is SGHDN, CDR2 FVKESK, per germline. There are 14 residues in the CDR3. V shed 5 bases and J shed 11 bases, with 19 bases lying between them. As DNA, the CDR3 is TGTGCCAGCAGCAAAGGGGGGGGTGGGCGCAAGCAGTTCTTC. This encodes CASSKGGGGRKQFF.

This clone was detected only a few times. This chain uses TRBV24-1 with TRBJ2-5, with a possible D match to TRBD1 (6 bases). V was cut by 6 bases and J by 3 bases, with 7 bases left in between. This CDR3 comprises 12 residues. The germline CDR1 and CDR2 sequences are KGHDR and SFDVKD. CDR3 DNA sequence: TGTGCCACCAGTACAGGGAAAGAGACCCAGTACTTC. It encodes CATSTGKETQYF.

The chain links TRBV5-4 to TRBJ2-2, with 8 bases that match TRBD1. This CDR3 has 15 residues. The germline gives CDR1 SGHNT, CDR2 YYREEE (reference sequence). V lost 0 bases, J lost 5 bases, and 3 bases stayed unmatched. The CDR3 nucleotides read TGTGCCAGCAGCTTGGGACAGGGGTGGACCGGGGAGCTGTTTTTT. This codes for CASSLGQGWTGELFF.

The rearrangement uses TRBV7-9 and TRBJ1-2; tentative D call: TRBD1 (5 bases). The germline gives CDR1 SEHNR, CDR2 FQNEAQ (reference sequence). The V and J ends lost 1 base and 1 base respectively, with 10 bases between them. The CDR3 has 15 residues. CDR3 in amino acids: CASSLERGLNYGYTF. The CDR3 nucleotides are TGTGCCAGCAGCTTAGAAAGGGGACTTAACTATGGCTACACCTTC.

The V gene is TRBV7-2, the J gene TRBJ2-7; no reliable D call. The CDR3 length is 13 residues. The V end was cut by 4 bases, the J end by 3 bases, with 10 bases between. Germline CDR1 and CDR2: SGHTA and FQGNSA. Written as DNA, the CDR3 is TGTGCCAGCAGCTATTCTAGTATCTACGAGCAGTACTTC. It translates to CASSYSSIYEQYF.

The chain couples TRBV28 to TRBJ1-1; 10 nucleotides align to TRBD1. This CDR3 is built from 18 residues. Germline lookup yields CDR1 MDHEN and CDR2 SYDVKM. V dropped 6 bases and J dropped 3; count of bases not matched to a gene: 16. The CDR3 loop reads CASSPRQGARGFDTEAFF. The CDR3 coding sequence is TGTGCCAGCAGCCCTAGACAGGGGGCGCGGGGTTTTGACACTGAAGCTTTCTTT.

CDR3 DNA sequence: TGTGCCAGCAGTAATCGTCAGGATGGCTACACCTTC. Its translation is CASSNRQDGYTF. J is TRBJ1-2 and V is TRBV6-5; unclear D gene. The CDR3 is made up of 12 amino acids. CDR1 and CDR2 from the germline V gene are MNHEY and SVGAGI. Trimming took off 5 bases at V and 6 bases at J, with 10 bases between the two ends.

The chain combines TRBV2 with TRBJ2-7; 11 nucleotides match TRBD2. Germline CDR1 SNHLY, CDR2 FYNNEI. V was pared by 6 bases and J by 4 bases, with 5 bases of the junction left unmatched. This CDR3 region has 14 residues. CDR3 DNA sequence: TGTGCCAGCAGGGCTATAGCGGGAGGGTACGAGCAGTACTTC. Translating it yields CASRAIAGGYEQYF.

The chain is built from TRBV29-1 and TRBJ2-5, with D perhaps TRBD2 (5 bases). The CDR3 sequence is 13 residues long. Looked up from germline, CDR1 is SQVTM and CDR2 is ANQGSEA. V lost 2 bases and J 5 bases, leaving 12 bases between the germline ends. CDR3 sequence: CSVESGDRETQYF. Written as DNA, the CDR3 is TGCAGCGTTGAATCCGGGGATCGGGAGACCCAGTACTTC.

V usage is TRBV27 and J usage is TRBJ2-1, with TRBD2 identical over 11 bases. Trimming at V came to 0 bases and at J to 7 bases, leaving 5 bases not matched to a gene. CDR3 length: 16 amino acids. Germline CDR1 reads MNHEY; CDR2 reads SMNVEV (reference sequence). CDR3 in DNA: TGTGCCAGCAGTTTATCTCCGGGACTAGCGGAAAATGAGCAGTTCTTC. It specifies CASSLSPGLAENEQFF.

Remarks on this clone: At the DNA level, this CDR3 is encoded by other sequences in the same sample as well. The genes are TRBV9 and TRBJ1-4; D unclear. CDR1 is SGDLS and CDR2 is YYNGEE in the germline V gene. Deletions cut 0 bases from V and 4 bases from J, with 7 bases between. CDR3 length: 14 residues. The CDR3 DNA follows: TGTGCCAGCAGCGTAGGGCAGGATAATGAAAAACTGTTTTTT. It yields the protein CASSVGQDNEKLFF.